The subject of this entry is one TCR beta chain. Libraries were prepared by immunoSEQ multiplex PCR; TCRdb keeps only in-frame clonotypes and omits some of them. The sample carries tens of thousands of clones, just under 95% recorded once. The germline CDR1 and CDR2 sequences are MNHNS and SASEGT. V gave up 10 bases and J gave up 3 bases; unmatched junction bases: 11. There are 15 residues in the CDR3. This record comes from a study of cytomegalovirus exposure and HLA in healthy donors. The sequence was obtained from a man aged 18 to 29 in good health and CMV-seronegative. The material sequenced was PBMCs. The V and J genes are TRBV6-1 and TRBJ2-2; TRBD1 matches at 7 bases. The CDR3 protein is CATTSPGQYTGELFF. In DNA form, the CDR3 reads TGTGCCACCACTTCCCCGGGACAGTACACCGGGGAGCTGTTTTTT.